This T cell receptor beta chain was sequenced during a study of T cells after somatic rescue of genetic block (dated by TCRdb to the early 2020s). Describing the broader study: What the study looked at was long-term robustness, specifically in a T-cell system that came about through somatic rescue of a genetic block in T-cell development.

V loses 6 bases at its end and J loses 1 base; junction bases beyond the gene matches: 3. The CDR3 sequence holds 14 residues, the cysteine and phenylalanine included. Just CDR3 DNA is preserved here, 42 bases in frame from base 1. CDR1 and CDR2, per the germline V gene (reference sequence), are MNHNY and SVGAGI. In the case of this clone: Which antigen it targets is not known. No qualities accompany the bases; no much larger clone lies one base away.

The protocol used for the library was the immunoSEQ multiplex PCR assay. The immuneACCESS repertoire file appears here via TCRdb, limited to in-frame rearrangements. These files lack a portion of the clones; in checked studies, under half of the deficit traces to unresolved V genes, and the cause of the others is not known. This sample lists 68,000 or so clones; roughly 90% were detected once. The top ten clonotypes cover approximately 2.9% of the sample. The rearrangement combines TRBV6-6 with TRBJ2-4; 7 middle bases align to TRBD1. Input material: peripheral blood mononuclear cells (PBMCs). The sequence derives from a man in his forties or fifties. The DNA is as follows: TGTGCCAGCAGAGAACAGGGGGCCAAAAACATTCAGTACTTC. Translation gives CASREQGAKNIQYF.